This is a list of T cell receptor beta chains from one sample in a study of T cells during gluten challenge in celiac disease. MiXCR, applied by TCRdb to the single-cell sequencing reads, yields one record per CDR3 protein. The sample contains approximately 180 distinct CDR3 sequences, 55% of which appear only once. The input for sequencing was gluten-specific CD4+ T cells sorted from the duodenum using tetramers, taken at baseline or on day 14 of gluten challenge (not recorded which). The source is a female donor with celiac disease. The CDR3 runs from the conserved cysteine through the conserved F or W. A D gene is named only where the DNA matches it firmly. The size field is filled for only some rows; it gives once, few, many or a size class.

clone size: .; V gene: TRBV20-1; D gene: TRBD2; J gene: TRBJ2-3; CDR3 DNA: TGCAGTGTTTCGCTAGCGGGCTACCAACGGGATACGCAGTATTTT; CDR3 protein: CSVSLAGYQRDTQYF
clone size: .; V gene: TRBV7-2; D gene: .; J gene: TRBJ2-2; CDR3 DNA: TGTGCCAGCAGCTTCCGTTCGATACAGGGCGGGGAGCTGTTTTTT; CDR3 protein: CASSFRSIQGGELFF
clone size: .; V gene: TRBV20-1; D gene: TRBD2; J gene: TRBJ2-6; CDR3 DNA: TGCAGTGCTAACCGAGCGGGGGGGATCTCTGGGGCCAACGTCCTGACTTTC; CDR3 protein: CSANRAGGISGANVLTF
clone size: .; V gene: TRBV6-5; D gene: .; J gene: TRBJ1-2; CDR3 DNA: TGTGCCAGCAGTTACCGTACCCCAGGCGTCCACTATGGCTACACCTTC; CDR3 protein: CASSYRTPGVHYGYTF
clone size: few; V gene: TRBV28; D gene: .; J gene: TRBJ2-7; CDR3 DNA: TGTGCCAGCAGTGCGAGACAGTACCACGAGCAGTACTTC; CDR3 protein: CASSARQYHEQYF
clone size: hyperexpanded; V gene: TRBV5-6; D gene: .; J gene: TRBJ1-3; CDR3 DNA: TGTGCCAGCTGTCATCGGACGGAGTACTCTGGAAACACCATATATTTT; CDR3 protein: CASCHRTEYSGNTIYF
clone size: .; V gene: TRBV20-1; D gene: TRBD2; J gene: TRBJ2-1; CDR3 DNA: TGCAGTGCTAGAAAAGGAGCGGGAGGTTACTACAATGAGCAGTTCTTC; CDR3 protein: CSARKGAGGYYNEQFF
clone size: once; V gene: TRBV4-3; D gene: .; J gene: TRBJ1-6; CDR3 DNA: TGCGCCAGCAGCCAAGATGTCGCGCAGGGCAGGTCCCCATACGGCCCCAAAGGACTTCCCCTCCACTTT; CDR3 protein: CASSQDVAQGRSPYGPKGLPLHF
clone size: few; V gene: TRBV4-2; D gene: TRBD1; J gene: TRBJ2-2; CDR3 DNA: TGTGCCAGCAGCCTAACACCCCACCAGGGGGAAGGGGAGCTGTTTTTT; CDR3 protein: CASSLTPHQGEGELFF
clone size: .; V gene: TRBV30; D gene: .; J gene: TRBJ2-2; CDR3 DNA: TGTGCCTGGAGTAGGACGGGATGGGACACCGGGGAGCTGTTTTTT; CDR3 protein: CAWSRTGWDTGELFF
clone size: .; V gene: TRBV14; D gene: .; J gene: TRBJ2-7; CDR3 DNA: TGTGCCAGCAGCCAAGATATACAGCAGGTCTACGAGCAGTACTTC; CDR3 protein: CASSQDIQQVYEQYF
clone size: .; V gene: TRBV14; D gene: .; J gene: TRBJ2-2; CDR3 DNA: TGTGCCAGCAGCCAAGTGCCGGGCGGGGAGCTGTTTTTT; CDR3 protein: CASSQVPGGELFF
clone size: few; V gene: TRBV5-6; D gene: TRBD2; J gene: TRBJ2-5; CDR3 DNA: TGTGCCAGCAGCTCCGGGGGGGCCTTCGAGGCCCAGTACTTC; CDR3 protein: CASSSGGAFEAQYF
clone size: .; V gene: TRBV19; D gene: .; J gene: TRBJ2-2; CDR3 DNA: TGTGCCAGTAGTATTTATCAGGCCGGGGAGCTGTTTTTT; CDR3 protein: CASSIYQAGELFF
clone size: .; V gene: TRBV3-1; D gene: TRBD2; J gene: TRBJ2-3; CDR3 DNA: TGTGCCAGCAGCCCCTGGACTAGCGGGGGCTACACAGATACGCAGTATTTT; CDR3 protein: CASSPWTSGGYTDTQYF
clone size: once; V gene: TRBV5-4; D gene: .; J gene: TRBJ2-5; CDR3 DNA: TGTGCCAGCAGCTTTGGGTCGGAGACCCAGTACTTC; CDR3 protein: CASSFGSETQYF
clone size: .; V gene: TRBV29-1; D gene: .; J gene: TRBJ2-3; CDR3 DNA: TGCAGCGTTGCTGTGGGGGGGGGCTGGGCAGATACGCAGTATTTT; CDR3 protein: CSVAVGGGWADTQYF
clone size: many; V gene: TRBV19; D gene: TRBD1; J gene: TRBJ1-2; CDR3 DNA: TGTGCCAGTAGCAATCGACAGGGGCAAGGCTACACCTTC; CDR3 protein: CASSNRQGQGYTF
clone size: .; V gene: TRBV29-1; D gene: .; J gene: TRBJ2-1; CDR3 DNA: TGCAGCGTGGCTTACAGCGCTCTTGACAATGAGCAGTTCTTC; CDR3 protein: CSVAYSALDNEQFF
clone size: once; V gene: TRBV4-2; D gene: .; J gene: TRBJ2-7; CDR3 DNA: TGTGCCAGCAGCCCGTACAGGGGAGGGGAGCAGTACTTC; CDR3 protein: CASSPYRGGEQYF
clone size: .; V gene: TRBV7-6; D gene: .; J gene: TRBJ2-5; CDR3 DNA: TGTGCCAGCAGCTTTGCTGCGCAAGGGGCCGAGTATACCCAAGAGACCCAGTACTTC; CDR3 protein: CASSFAAQGAEYTQETQYF
clone size: medium-sized; V gene: TRBV10-1; D gene: .; J gene: TRBJ1-3; CDR3 DNA: TGCGCCAGCAGGCCAAGGGAGCAAGCTGGAAACACCATATATTTT; CDR3 protein: CASRPREQAGNTIYF
clone size: .; V gene: TRBV7-6; D gene: .; J gene: TRBJ1-4; CDR3 DNA: TGTGCCAGCAGCCAAGATGGAGGGTGGGGGGGCCATGTCAGCGCAACTAATGAAAAACTGTTTTTT; CDR3 protein: CASSQDGGWGGHVSATNEKLFF
clone size: .; V gene: TRBV19; D gene: .; J gene: TRBJ2-1; CDR3 DNA: TGTGCCAGTAGTATAGCCCCGACAGGCTCCTACAATGAGCAGTTCTTC; CDR3 protein: CASSIAPTGSYNEQFF
clone size: large; V gene: TRBV7-2; D gene: .; J gene: TRBJ2-2; CDR3 DNA: TGTGCCAGCAGCTTATCCTTCACCGGGGAGCTGTTTTTT; CDR3 protein: CASSLSFTGELFF
clone size: hyperexpanded; V gene: TRBV5-4; D gene: .; J gene: TRBJ2-3; CDR3 DNA: TGTGCCAGCAGCGTCGCGCAGGGGGGGGATACGCAGTATTTT; CDR3 protein: CASSVAQGGDTQYF
clone size: few; V gene: TRBV29-1; D gene: .; J gene: TRBJ1-2; CDR3 DNA: TGCAGCGTTGGCGGGCGGGCCGGTTATGACTATGGCTACACCTTC; CDR3 protein: CSVGGRAGYDYGYTF
clone size: few; V gene: TRBV29-1; D gene: TRBD2; J gene: TRBJ2-5; CDR3 DNA: TGCAGCGGGGGCGGCTGGGAGGGGACCCAGTACTTC; CDR3 protein: CSGGGWEGTQYF
clone size: hyperexpanded; V gene: TRBV7-2; D gene: .; J gene: TRBJ2-5; CDR3 DNA: TGTGCCAGCAGCTTAAGATCCCGAGACGGTGGGACCCAGTACTTC; CDR3 protein: CASSLRSRDGGTQYF
clone size: hyperexpanded; V gene: TRBV9; D gene: TRBD2; J gene: TRBJ2-3; CDR3 DNA: TGTGCCAGCAGCGTAGTCGGGACTAGCGTAGATACGCAGTATTTT; CDR3 protein: CASSVVGTSVDTQYF
clone size: .; V gene: TRBV5-6; D gene: .; J gene: TRBJ1-2; CDR3 DNA: TGTGCCAGCAGCCAATCTACGAGCTATGGCTACACCTTC; CDR3 protein: CASSQSTSYGYTF
clone size: few; V gene: TRBV5-1; D gene: TRBD1; J gene: TRBJ2-7; CDR3 DNA: TGCGCCAGCAGCGTGGGACAGGTCCCTCACGAGCAGTACTTC; CDR3 protein: CASSVGQVPHEQYF
clone size: hyperexpanded; V gene: TRBV7-8; D gene: .; J gene: TRBJ1-2; CDR3 DNA: TGTGCCAGCAGCTTAACGCAGGGCGCTGGCTACACCTTC; CDR3 protein: CASSLTQGAGYTF
clone size: once; V gene: TRBV7-3; D gene: .; J gene: TRBJ2-1; CDR3 DNA: TGTGCCAGCAGCATATTACAGGGACATGAGCAGTTCTTC; CDR3 protein: CASSILQGHEQFF
clone size: hyperexpanded; V gene: TRBV12-3/TRBV12-4; D gene: .; J gene: TRBJ1-6; CDR3 DNA: TGTGCCAGCAGTAGCTCCTATAATTCACCCCTCCACTTT; CDR3 protein: CASSSSYNSPLHF
clone size: .; V gene: TRBV29-1; D gene: TRBD1; J gene: TRBJ2-5; CDR3 DNA: TGCAGCGTTTCGACAGGGTGGAGCGAGACCCAGTACTTC; CDR3 protein: CSVSTGWSETQYF
clone size: .; V gene: TRBV7-2; D gene: .; J gene: TRBJ2-3; CDR3 DNA: TGTGTCAGCAGCTTTAGGAGCACAGATACGCAGTATTTT; CDR3 protein: CVSSFRSTDTQYF
clone size: .; V gene: TRBV30; D gene: .; J gene: TRBJ1-1; CDR3 DNA: TGTGCCTGGACCGTGTTTGGCGGAGTGAGCACTGAAGCTTTCTTT; CDR3 protein: CAWTVFGGVSTEAFF
clone size: .; V gene: TRBV4-3; D gene: TRBD1; J gene: TRBJ2-7; CDR3 DNA: TGCGCCAGCAGCCACCCCGGGACAGGGAACGAGCAGTACTTC; CDR3 protein: CASSHPGTGNEQYF
clone size: once; V gene: TRBV19; D gene: .; J gene: TRBJ2-1; CDR3 DNA: TGTGCTATCTCTACGCAGGGGGGGAATGAGCAGTTCTTC; CDR3 protein: CAISTQGGNEQFF
clone size: .; V gene: TRBV11-2; D gene: .; J gene: TRBJ2-5; CDR3 DNA: TGTGCCAGCAGCCCAGCCGGGACGCAGGGAGAGACCCAGTACTTC; CDR3 protein: CASSPAGTQGETQYF
clone size: .; V gene: TRBV20-1; D gene: TRBD2; J gene: TRBJ2-3; CDR3 DNA: TGCAGGGCTAGCCGGGGGGGGGGGCCAGATACGCAGTATTTT; CDR3 protein: CRASRGGGPDTQYF
clone size: .; V gene: TRBV7-2; D gene: .; J gene: TRBJ2-2; CDR3 DNA: TGTGCCAGCAGCTCGGACTCTACCGGGGAGCTGTTTTTT; CDR3 protein: CASSSDSTGELFF
clone size: .; V gene: TRBV19; D gene: .; J gene: TRBJ1-3; CDR3 DNA: TGTGCCGACACAGGCTCTGGAAACACCATATATTTT; CDR3 protein: CADTGSGNTIYF
clone size: .; V gene: TRBV5-1; D gene: TRBD1; J gene: TRBJ2-5; CDR3 DNA: TGCGCCAGCAGCCATCGGCCAGGGGGTCAAGAGACCCAGTACTTC; CDR3 protein: CASSHRPGGQETQYF
clone size: .; V gene: TRBV7-2; D gene: .; J gene: TRBJ2-1; CDR3 DNA: TGTGCCAGCAGCCGGATGACAGGCCCTTACAACAATGAGCAGTTCTTC; CDR3 protein: CASSRMTGPYNNEQFF
clone size: few; V gene: TRBV28; D gene: TRBD1; J gene: TRBJ1-6; CDR3 DNA: TGTGCCAGCAGCCAAATCGGACAGGGGAGGTCACCCCTCCACTTT; CDR3 protein: CASSQIGQGRSPLHF
clone size: .; V gene: TRBV2; D gene: TRBD1; J gene: TRBJ1-2; CDR3 DNA: TGTGCCAGCAGTGGTATTAGGGACAGCCCTCGTGGCTACACCTTC; CDR3 protein: CASSGIRDSPRGYTF
clone size: .; V gene: TRBV7-2; D gene: TRBD1; J gene: TRBJ2-7; CDR3 DNA: TGTGCCAGCAGCTTAAGGACAGGGGATGGAGGCGAGCAGTACTTC; CDR3 protein: CASSLRTGDGGEQYF
clone size: few; V gene: TRBV20-1; D gene: TRBD1; J gene: TRBJ2-1; CDR3 DNA: TGCAGTGCAGAACGGACATACGCAGGGGGTGAGCAGTTCTTC; CDR3 protein: CSAERTYAGGEQFF
clone size: .; V gene: TRBV4-3; D gene: TRBD2; J gene: TRBJ2-7; CDR3 DNA: TGCGCCAGCAGCCAAGTTGCGGGGGGGGAGCAGTACTTC; CDR3 protein: CASSQVAGGEQYF
clone size: hyperexpanded; V gene: TRBV4-3; D gene: .; J gene: TRBJ2-1; CDR3 DNA: TGCGCCAGCAGTTTTAGGGGCAATGAGCAGTTCTTC; CDR3 protein: CASSFRGNEQFF